Listed below are T cell receptor beta chains from one sample, sequenced in a study of blood T cells in healthy people across ages. TCRdb analysed the 5' RACE reads with MiXCR anew, one entry per CDR3 protein. The profile covers some 1.5 million distinct CDR3 sequences, with approximately 28% appearing a single time and 7.7% taken by the ten largest. Sequenced material: blood. All receptors derive from a woman aged 25 to 39 in good health. The CDR3 runs from the conserved cysteine through the conserved F or W. The D gene is left open where the match is weak. Not every row has a clone size; where given, it reads once, few, many or a size class.

V	J	size	D	CDR3	DNA
TRBV2	TRBJ2-4	few	TRBD1	CASRAGTVRHIQYF	TGTGCCAGCAGGGCCGGGACAGTTAGGCACATTCAGTACTTC
TRBV4-1	TRBJ1-5	NA	NA	CASSQTVPGLLNQPQHF	TGCGCCAGCAGCCAGACGGTACCGGGACTCTTAAATCAGCCCCAGCATTTT
TRBV12-3/TRBV12-4	TRBJ2-7	many	NA	CASRFGISVTYEQYF	TGTGCCAGCAGATTCGGGATATCCGTAACCTACGAGCAGTACTTC
TRBV12-2	TRBJ2-4	few	NA	CASRLGQTGASKNIQYF	TGTGCAAGTCGCTTAGGCCAGACAGGGGCTTCCAAAAACATTCAGTACTTC
TRBV28	TRBJ1-1	few	NA	CASRGARAGTEAFF	TGTGCCAGCAGGGGGGCAAGAGCGGGCACTGAAGCTTTCTTT
TRBV5-1	TRBJ2-7	few	TRBD2	CASSPTASSGRYEQYF	TGCGCCAGCAGCCCAACAGCTTCTAGCGGGAGATACGAGCAGTACTTC
TRBV5-5	TRBJ2-7	NA	TRBD2	CASRKEGGPEQYF	TGTGCCAGCAGAAAGGAGGGAGGGCCCGAGCAGTACTTC
TRBV6-6	TRBJ1-5	NA	NA	CASSYSMVGGSQAQHF	TGTGCCAGCAGTTACTCGATGGTTGGAGGGAGTCAGGCCCAGCATTTT
TRBV7-9	TRBJ2-1	NA	TRBD1	CASSLVTTRDRSYNEQFF	TGTGCCAGCAGCTTAGTCACAACCCGGGACAGGTCCTACAATGAGCAGTTCTTC
TRBV6-2/TRBV6-3	TRBJ2-3	NA	TRBD2	CALGGTNTDTQYF	TGTGCCCTGGGAGGGACTAACACAGATACGCAGTATTTT
TRBV7-3	TRBJ2-3	many	TRBD2	CASSLTTSGSTDTQYF	TGTGCCAGCAGCTTAACTACTAGCGGGAGCACAGATACGCAGTATTTT
TRBV5-1	TRBJ2-5	many	TRBD2	CASSPGLGLDRETQYF	TGCGCCAGCAGCCCCGGTTTGGGACTAGATCGTGAGACCCAGTACTTC
TRBV12-3/TRBV12-4	TRBJ2-7	NA	NA	CASSLGQPLSYEQYF	TGTGCCAGCAGTTTAGGACAGCCTCTCTCCTACGAGCAGTACTTC
TRBV6-2/TRBV6-3	TRBJ2-1	NA	NA	CAVQKRVTFDEQFF	TGTGCCGTACAAAAGCGGGTTACCTTCGATGAGCAGTTCTTC
TRBV7-9	TRBJ2-5	NA	TRBD2	CASSRRFGSGGTYNEQYF	TGTGCCAGCAGCCGTAGATTCGGTAGCGGGGGGACCTACAATGAGCAGTACTTC
TRBV4-1	TRBJ2-7	NA	NA	CASRNSGRNSYNEQYF	TGCGCCAGCAGAAATAGTGGCAGAAACTCCTACAATGAGCAGTACTTC
TRBV2	TRBJ2-7	few	TRBD2	CASSEGRAGGYYEQYF	TGTGCCAGCAGTGAAGGGCGAGCGGGGGGATACTACGAGCAGTACTTC
TRBV2	TRBJ1-5	few	TRBD1	CASSGSGTGLDQPQHF	TGTGCCAGCAGTGGATCCGGGACAGGGTTAGATCAGCCCCAGCATTTT
TRBV11-1	TRBJ1-1	few	TRBD1	CASSPRRGLPNTEAFF	TGTGCCAGCAGCCCAAGGAGGGGGCTCCCGAACACTGAAGCTTTCTTT
TRBV7-9	TRBJ2-7	NA	TRBD1	CASSLAHHRDRAYEQYF	TGTGCCAGCAGCTTAGCCCACCACCGGGACAGGGCCTACGAGCAGTACTTC
TRBV5-5	TRBJ2-7	NA	TRBD2	CASSLIGTTNEQYF	TGTGCCAGCAGCTTGATTGGGACTACGAATGAGCAGTACTTC
TRBV7-3	TRBJ1-2	many	TRBD1	CASSAGGSGNYGYTF	TGTGCCAGCAGCGCAGGGGGGTCCGGAAACTATGGCTACACCTTC
TRBV7-9	TRBJ2-5	few	NA	CASSRKVGRTQETQYF	TGTGCCAGCAGTCGGAAAGTAGGGCGGACTCAAGAGACCCAGTACTTC
TRBV20-1	TRBJ2-7	NA	NA	CSARGTPSSYEQYF	TGCAGTGCTAGAGGGACACCCTCCTCCTACGAGCAGTACTTC
TRBV20-1	TRBJ1-5	NA	NA	CSARAYSGQPQHF	TGCAGTGCTAGAGCATACTCAGGGCAGCCCCAGCATTTT
TRBV7-2	TRBJ2-6	few	NA	CASSLRGEANVLTF	TGTGCCAGCAGCTTAAGGGGGGAGGCCAACGTCCTGACTTTC
TRBV7-9	TRBJ1-1	NA	NA	CASIGDGGEAFF	TGTGCCAGCATCGGGGACGGTGGTGAAGCTTTCTTT
TRBV21-1	TRBJ2-6	few	NA	CASSRSQKGSGANVLTF	TGTGCCAGCAGCCGTAGCCAAAAGGGGTCTGGGGCCAACGTCCTGACTTTC
TRBV24-1	TRBJ1-5	NA	NA	CATSDSNNQPQHF	TGTGCCACCAGTGATTCAAACAATCAGCCCCAGCATTTT
TRBV24-1	TRBJ1-4	NA	NA	CATSDLREGSEKLFF	TGTGCCACCAGTGATTTAAGGGAGGGGAGTGAAAAACTGTTTTTT
TRBV4-3	TRBJ2-1	NA	TRBD2	CASSQGLAREQFF	TGCGCCAGCAGCCAAGGACTAGCGAGGGAGCAGTTCTTC
TRBV7-2	TRBJ1-2	few	NA	CASSVGLGRAYGYTF	TGTGCCAGCAGCGTGGGGTTGGGCAGAGCCTATGGCTACACCTTC
TRBV7-2	TRBJ2-1	many	NA	CASSSLGLVPHEQFF	TGTGCCAGCAGCTCCCTCGGGCTCGTTCCCCATGAGCAGTTCTTC
TRBV27	TRBJ2-5	many	NA	CASSLTAGHETQYF	TGTGCCAGCAGTTTAACCGCAGGGCACGAGACCCAGTACTTC
TRBV20-1	TRBJ1-5	NA	NA	CSARAWGGDQPQHF	TGCAGTGCTAGAGCCTGGGGAGGGGATCAGCCCCAGCATTTT
TRBV6-2/TRBV6-3	TRBJ1-1	few	NA	CASSPSRGRLTEAFF	TGTGCCAGCAGTCCCTCGCGGGGGCGGCTGACTGAAGCTTTCTTT
TRBV6-1	TRBJ2-7	NA	TRBD2	CASSLAGAGFVYEQYF	TGTGCCAGCAGCTTAGCGGGAGCTGGGTTCGTCTACGAGCAGTACTTC
TRBV12-3/TRBV12-4	TRBJ2-1	NA	TRBD2	CASSLASGSKDEQFF	TGTGCCAGCAGTTTGGCCAGCGGGAGTAAAGATGAGCAGTTCTTC
TRBV5-1	TRBJ1-4	NA	TRBD1	CASSLEFGTGGNEKLFF	TGCGCCAGCAGCTTGGAGTTCGGGACAGGGGGTAATGAAAAACTGTTTTTT
TRBV7-9	TRBJ1-1	NA	NA	CASSSPSADENTEAFF	TGTGCCAGCAGCTCCCCGTCGGCGGACGAGAACACTGAAGCTTTCTTT
TRBV28	TRBJ1-2	NA	NA	CATRNAGGYTF	TGTGCCACCAGAAATGCGGGTGGCTACACCTTC
TRBV15	TRBJ2-1	few	TRBD2	CATSRGVTRAPQRGAHNEQFF	TGTGCCACCAGCAGAGGAGTTACCCGGGCTCCCCAGCGGGGGGCCCACAATGAGCAGTTCTTC
TRBV20-1	TRBJ2-3	NA	NA	CSAPQASENTDTQYF	TGCAGTGCCCCCCAGGCTAGCGAAAACACAGATACGCAGTATTTT
TRBV24-1	TRBJ1-2	NA	TRBD1	CATSDPQGGDYGYTF	TGTGCCACCAGTGATCCGCAGGGGGGGGACTATGGCTACACCTTC
TRBV27	TRBJ2-6	NA	NA	CASSQDDSRANVLTF	TGTGCCAGCAGCCAAGACGACTCGAGGGCCAACGTCCTGACTTTC
TRBV10-3	TRBJ1-5	few	NA	CAISEGANQPQHF	TGTGCCATCAGTGAGGGGGCCAATCAGCCCCAGCATTTT
TRBV5-1	TRBJ1-4	few	NA	CASRTDAANEKLFF	TGCGCCAGCAGGACGGATGCCGCTAATGAAAAACTGTTTTTT
TRBV7-2	TRBJ2-7	few	TRBD2	CASSLAPSGRDQQYF	TGTGCCAGCAGCTTAGCGCCTAGCGGGAGGGACCAGCAGTACTTC
TRBV9	TRBJ2-1	few	NA	CASSVLLAAEQFF	TGTGCCAGCAGCGTATTATTAGCGGCTGAGCAGTTCTTC
TRBV4-3	TRBJ2-5	NA	NA	CASSRLLAVERETQYF	TGCGCCAGCAGCCGACTTCTGGCCGTGGAGCGAGAGACCCAGTACTTC
TRBV12-3/TRBV12-4	TRBJ2-3	once	NA	CASSLGRSNTGTQYF	TGTGCCAGCAGTCTCGGACGGAGCAACACAGGTACGCAGTATTTT